Below, 15 T cell receptor beta chains from the same sample are listed, as sequenced in a study of cytomegalovirus exposure and HLA in healthy donors. Primers: 60 Vbeta forward and 13 Jbeta reverse. Using immunoSEQ multiplex PCR, the repertoire was profiled, and TCRdb retains in-frame clones only, with some absent. The sample lists about 88,000 clones; 80% to 90% were seen once. Sequencing used PBMCs. These receptors came from a man between 18 and 35 years old in good health and CMV-seronegative.

This chain links TRBV7-2 with TRBJ2-7, with D possibly TRBD1 on 5 matching bases. CDR1 is SGHTA, CDR2 FQGNSA, per germline. V lost 3 bases and J 2 bases, leaving 11 bases between the germline ends. There are 14 residues in the CDR3. The CDR3 loop reads CASSFLSRAYEQYF. The CDR3 DNA reads as TGTGCCAGCAGCTTTCTGTCCAGGGCCTACGAGCAGTACTTC.

V is TRBV29-1 and J is TRBJ1-2; the match to TRBD1 covers 9 bases. CDR1 and CDR2 from the germline V gene are SQVTM and ANQGSEA. Unmatched junction bases numbered 8, after V lost 4 bases and J lost 8 bases. The CDR3 covers 13 residues. In DNA, the CDR3 is TGCAGCGTTGCCGGGACAGGGTCGCTGGGCTACACCTTC. It is translated as CSVAGTGSLGYTF.

This rearrangement joins TRBV2 to TRBJ2-7; 10 bases line up with TRBD2. CDR1 is SNHLY and CDR2 is FYNNEI in the germline V gene. The CDR3 loop spans 18 amino acids. The V and J ends lost 2 bases and 3 bases, in that order; junction bases with no gene match: 13. CDR3 in DNA: TGTGCCAGCAGTGAATTTGCTAGCGGGAGACGGGGTAGCTACGAGCAGTACTTC. Amino acid sequence: CASSEFASGRRGSYEQYF.

The rearrangement uses TRBV18 and TRBJ1-4; no firm D call. Trimming cost V 5 bases and J 3 bases, with 7 bases left between them. The CDR3 has 13 residues. Germline CDR1 and CDR2: KGHSH and LQKENI. CDR3 coding DNA: TGTGCCAGCTCAGCGGTATCTAATGAAAAACTGTTTTTT. Protein: CASSAVSNEKLFF. The variable domain in full, with the rest retrieved from reference TRBV18 and TRBJ1-4, is NAGVMQNPRHLVRRRGQEARLRCSPMKGHSHVYWYRQLPEEGLKFMVYLQKENIIDESGMPKERFSAEFPKEGPSILRIQQVVRGDSAAYFCASSAVSNEKLFFGSGTQLSVL.

The gene calls are TRBV27 and TRBJ2-1; no clear D gene. V was clipped by 9 bases and J by 2 bases, with 14 bases between them. CDR1 is MNHEY, CDR2 SMNVEV, per germline (reference sequence). The CDR3 sequence is 14 residues long. Written as DNA, the CDR3 is TGTGCCAGTAATCGATGGGCCGCCTACAATGAGCAGTTCTTC. Translating gives CASNRWAAYNEQFF.

This chain connects TRBV5-5 to TRBJ1-1, with D unresolved. The CDR3 is made up of 15 amino acids. Trimming took off 0 bases at V and 1 base at J, with 10 bases between the two ends. CDR1 SGHKS and CDR2 YYEKEE come from the germline V gene (reference sequence). CDR3 region: CASSLDAGSNTEAFF. The CDR3 bases are TGTGCCAGCAGCTTGGATGCGGGGTCGAACACTGAAGCTTTCTTT.

As regards this clone: The junction differs from germline at one of its ends, possibly a read error. The chain is built from TRBV7-9 and TRBJ2-7; maybe TRBD1 (6 bases). Germline assignment: CDR1 SEHNR and CDR2 FQNEAQ (reference sequence). This CDR3 spans 15 amino acids. The CDR3 DNA reads as TGTTCCAGCAGCTTAGGCCAGGGACACTACTACGAGCAGTACTTC. Translation gives CSSSLGQGHYYEQYF.

The rearrangement links TRBV4-2 to TRBJ1-4; D uncertain. Between the trimmed V and J ends, which lost 1 base and 7 bases, there was a span of 7 bases. This CDR3 contains 13 residues. The germline gives CDR1 LGHNA, CDR2 YNFKEQ. The CDR3 loop reads CASSQVGGEKLFF. The CDR3 DNA reads TGTGCCAGCAGCCAAGTAGGCGGTGAAAAACTGTTTTTT.

There are a few counts of this clone. The chain uses TRBV5-1 and TRBJ2-7; 9 bases map to TRBD2. The CDR3 covers 15 residues. Germline values: CDR1 SGHRS, CDR2 YFSETQ. With 4 bases clipped from V and 3 bases from J, the junction kept 8 bases outside the gene matches. The CDR3 nucleotides are TGCGCCAGCAGCCCGGCGGGGGGGCGAATCTACGAGCAGTACTTC. Its protein product is CASSPAGGRIYEQYF.

The DNA for the CDR3 is TGTGCCAGCAGTTGGACTAGCGGGAGGTTCTCCGAGCAGTACTTC. Translation: CASSWTSGRFSEQYF. The J gene is TRBJ2-5, the V gene TRBV27; TRBD2 aligns across 14 bases. The J call may not be correct, given that the DNA end is closer to TRBJ2-7. This CDR3 contains 15 residues. CDR1 is MNHEY and CDR2 is SMNVEV in the germline V gene (reference sequence).

In the case of this clone: Additional DNA sequences in this sample encode the identical CDR3. The chain links TRBV6-1 to TRBJ1-5; D unclear. CDR3 length: 15 amino acids. The V and J ends lost 1 base and 6 bases respectively, with 13 bases between them. Germline loops: CDR1 MNHNS, CDR2 SASEGT. The CDR3 nucleotides are TGTGCCAGCAGTGAAGTACGATTTACGGGTCAGCCCCAGCATTTT. The encoded protein is CASSEVRFTGQPQHF.

The rearrangement uses TRBV7-9 and TRBJ1-1; the D is unclear. Germline V gene sequence: CDR1 SEHNR, CDR2 FQNEAQ (reference sequence). Trimming removed 8 bases at V and 1 base at J, with 14 bases between. There are 14 residues in the CDR3. CDR3 sequence (DNA): TGTGCCAGCGCGGGGTCGACAAGGAACACTGAAGCTTTCTTT. Translation gives CASAGSTRNTEAFF.

V gene TRBV5-4 combines with J gene TRBJ1-1; TRBD1 is a possible D gene (6 bases). Germline CDR1 SGHNT, CDR2 YYREEE (reference sequence). The CDR3 loop spans 15 amino acids. With 0 bases removed from V and 1 base from J, the gap between germline ends came to 10 bases. Here the CDR3 DNA reads TGTGCCAGCAGCTTGGTCCGGACAGAGAACACTGAAGCTTTCTTT. Its translation is CASSLVRTENTEAFF.

The chain carries TRBV28 and TRBJ2-7, with 11 bases matching TRBD2. The CDR3 runs 17 residues. Germline CDR1 MDHEN, CDR2 SYDVKM. After removal of 4 bases from V and 4 bases from J, the junction contained 12 bases not matched to a gene. The chain's CDR3 is CASSSPEASGRPYEQYF. CDR3 nucleotide sequence: TGTGCCAGCAGTTCCCCCGAGGCTAGCGGGAGGCCTTACGAGCAGTACTTC. The entire variable domain, with the rest obtained from reference TRBV28 and TRBJ2-7, is as follows: DVKVTQSSRYLVKRTGEKVFLECVQDMDHENMFWYRQDPGLGLRLIYFSYDVKMKEKGDIPEGYSVSREKKERFSLILESASTNQTSMYLCASSSPEASGRPYEQYFGPGTRLTVT.

This chain uses TRBV6-5 with TRBJ1-1; D gene ambiguous. Germline assignment: CDR1 MNHEY and CDR2 SVGAGI. The CDR3 is 15 amino acids. Trimming cost V 0 bases and J 1 base, with 9 bases left between them. CDR3 residues: CASSYSRERNTEAFF. Written as DNA, the CDR3 is TGTGCCAGCAGTTACTCGCGGGAGAGGAACACTGAAGCTTTCTTT.